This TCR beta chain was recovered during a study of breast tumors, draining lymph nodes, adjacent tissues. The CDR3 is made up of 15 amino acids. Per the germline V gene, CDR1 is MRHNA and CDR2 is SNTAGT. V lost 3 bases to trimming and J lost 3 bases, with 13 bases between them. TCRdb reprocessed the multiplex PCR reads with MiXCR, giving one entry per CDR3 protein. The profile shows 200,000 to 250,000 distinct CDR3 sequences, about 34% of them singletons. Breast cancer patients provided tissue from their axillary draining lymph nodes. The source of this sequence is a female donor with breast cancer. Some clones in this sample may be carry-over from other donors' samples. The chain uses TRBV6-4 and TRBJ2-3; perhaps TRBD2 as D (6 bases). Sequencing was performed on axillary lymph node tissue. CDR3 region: CASSDYSGGTDTQYF. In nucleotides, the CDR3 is TGTGCCAGCAGTGATTATAGTGGGGGGACAGATACGCAGTATTTT.